This is a list of T cell receptor beta chains from one sample in a study of T cells in Graves' hyperthyroidism and ophthalmopathy. TCRdb processed the multiplex PCR reads anew with MiXCR; each CDR3 protein has one entry. Among roughly 520,000 distinct CDR3 sequences listed, around a quarter were seen once. Sequencing used blood. The source is a young woman with Graves' ophthalmopathy. Both conserved end residues are part of each CDR3. The D gene is left open where the match is weak. Only some rows state a clone size, as once, few, many or a class for expanded clones.

TRBJ1-3 | few | NA | TRBV20-1 | TGCAGTGCTAGTTATGGGGGGAACTCTGGAAACACCATATATTTT | CSASYGGNSGNTIYF
TRBJ2-5 | many | TRBD2 | TRBV7-2 | TGTGCCAGCAGTTTTAGCGGGGGAGGCGAGACCCAGTACTTC | CASSFSGGGETQYF
TRBJ1-5 | many | NA | TRBV7-2 | TGTGCCAGCAGCTCCCAAGCAGGGGAGGGTCAGCCCCAGCATTTT | CASSSQAGEGQPQHF
TRBJ2-2 | once | NA | TRBV30 | TGTGCCATCGACTCCCTGGGCCTGGGCAGGGGCACCGGGGAGCTGTTTTTT | CAIDSLGLGRGTGELFF
TRBJ1-2 | many | NA | TRBV5-6 | TGTGCCAGCAGCATGAACTCGCCGGGCTACACCTTC | CASSMNSPGYTF
TRBJ2-7 | few | TRBD1 | TRBV4-1 | TGCGCCAGCAGCCCCCGACTCGGGACAGGGAGTTTCTACGAGCAGTACTTC | CASSPRLGTGSFYEQYF
TRBJ2-7 | NA | NA | TRBV7-9 | TGTGCCAGCAGCGGTAGCGGAGGGGGCGAGCAGTACTTC | CASSGSGGGEQYF
TRBJ2-2 | many | NA | TRBV28 | TGTGCCAGCAGGTCGGCAGTGAACACCGGGGAGCTGTTTTTT | CASRSAVNTGELFF
TRBJ1-1 | NA | NA | TRBV30 | TGTGCCCGAACTGCCCAGGGGAACACTGAAGCTTTCTTT | CARTAQGNTEAFF
TRBJ1-1 | NA | NA | TRBV7-8 | TGTGCCAGCAGCTTAGTCGGCCGGGTGGAAGCTTTCTTT | CASSLVGRVEAFF
TRBJ2-2 | NA | NA | TRBV19 | TGTGCCAGTACCGGGATTGGGAGAGAGCTCAACACCGGGGAGCTGTTTTTT | CASTGIGRELNTGELFF
TRBJ2-5 | many | NA | TRBV10-1 | TGCGCCAGCAGTGAGGGGACATGGGGGGAAGAGACCCAGTACTTC | CASSEGTWGEETQYF
TRBJ1-2 | many | TRBD1 | TRBV10-3 | TGTGCCATCAGTGTGGACAGGGAGGTATATGGCTACACCTTC | CAISVDREVYGYTF
TRBJ1-2 | NA | NA | TRBV20-1 | TGCAGTGCTAGGCGTGATACTCTGGGCTACACCTTC | CSARRDTLGYTF
TRBJ2-5 | NA | TRBD1 | TRBV7-2 | TGTGCCAGCAGCTTAGATGTGTGGGAGAGGGGGCAGACCCAGTACTTC | CASSLDVWERGQTQYF
TRBJ1-6 | many | NA | TRBV12-3/TRBV12-4 | TGTGCCAGCAGTTTAGGAGTCCCGGGAGATTCACCCCTCCACTTT | CASSLGVPGDSPLHF
TRBJ1-2 | many | NA | TRBV29-1 | TGCAGCGTTGGGGCGACAGGTGGCTATGGCTACACCTTC | CSVGATGGYGYTF
TRBJ1-1 | many | TRBD1 | TRBV6-1 | TGTGCCAGCAGTGAGTCCCCTTACAGGGGCGAAGCTTTCTTT | CASSESPYRGEAFF
TRBJ1-1 | many | NA | TRBV12-3/TRBV12-4 | TGTGCCAGCAGTTTAGCCCGGGATTTGTGGGCTTTCTTT | CASSLARDLWAFF
TRBJ2-7 | many | NA | TRBV3-1 | TGTGCCAGCAGCCAAGAGGGGTGGAGTCTTTCCTACGAGCAGTACTTC | CASSQEGWSLSYEQYF
TRBJ1-5 | few | NA | TRBV6-1 | TGTGCCAGCAGTGATGGGATAGCAGCTACCCTTAGCAATCAGCCCCAGCATTTT | CASSDGIAATLSNQPQHF
TRBJ2-7 | many | TRBD1 | TRBV6-2/TRBV6-3 | TGTGCCAGCAGTTCCGGGACAGGTTACGAGCAGTACTTC | CASSSGTGYEQYF
TRBJ2-5 | many | TRBD2 | TRBV7-2 | TGTGCCAGCAGGCTAGCGGGGGGGCAAGAGACCCAGTACTTC | CASRLAGGQETQYF
TRBJ2-7 | once | TRBD1 | TRBV28 | TGTGCCAGCAGTCCCTTGGGGTCGGCAGGGGGCTACGAGCAGTACTTC | CASSPLGSAGGYEQYF
TRBJ2-2 | many | NA | TRBV11-2 | TGTGCCAGCAGCTTAGAACAGGGATGGAACACCGGGGAGCTGTTTTTT | CASSLEQGWNTGELFF
TRBJ1-2 | many | NA | TRBV6-2/TRBV6-3 | TGTGCCAGCAGTTTTCGGGTTAACTATGGCTACACCTTC | CASSFRVNYGYTF
TRBJ2-7 | few | TRBD2 | TRBV7-2 | TGTGCCAGCAGCCCCGCGGCGGGAGCAACCTACGAGCAGTACTTC | CASSPAAGATYEQYF
TRBJ1-2 | many | NA | TRBV5-1 | TGCGCCAGCAGCCGGTCCGGACGGGGAAATAACTATGGCTACACCTTC | CASSRSGRGNNYGYTF
TRBJ2-7 | NA | NA | TRBV4-2 | TGTGCCAGCAGCCAAGGAACGGGCCGGAGGGGACCCTACGAGCAGTACTTC | CASSQGTGRRGPYEQYF
TRBJ1-1 | NA | NA | TRBV11-2 | TGTGCCAGCAGCCGTACTACAGCCAGGGTTATGAACACTGAAGCTTTCTTT | CASSRTTARVMNTEAFF
TRBJ1-2 | few | TRBD1 | TRBV27 | TGTGCCAGCAGTCTGGTCACAGGGGATGCCTATGGCTACACCTTC | CASSLVTGDAYGYTF
TRBJ2-2 | many | TRBD1 | TRBV19 | TGTGCCAGTAGTGGACAGGTGACCGGGGAGCTGTTTTTT | CASSGQVTGELFF
TRBJ1-1 | many | TRBD1 | TRBV27 | TGTGCCAGCAGTTGGGGACAGGGGGCGAGTGAAGCTTTCTTT | CASSWGQGASEAFF
TRBJ1-1 | many | NA | TRBV12-3/TRBV12-4 | TGTGCCAGCAGCTTTACAGGAAACACTGAAGCTTTCTTT | CASSFTGNTEAFF
TRBJ1-1 | NA | NA | TRBV10-3 | TGTGCCATCACCTCGGGACGCCGTGAAGCTTTCTTT | CAITSGRREAFF
TRBJ2-5 | few | TRBD1 | TRBV7-8 | TGTGCCAGCAGCTACACAACAGGGGGGAGAGAGACCCAGTACTTC | CASSYTTGGRETQYF
TRBJ2-5 | few | NA | TRBV7-2 | TGTGCCAGCAGCCCAGGGGCTAGCTTCGAGACCCAGTACTTC | CASSPGASFETQYF
TRBJ2-7 | NA | NA | TRBV7-9 | TGTGCCAGCAGCTTACACGTCTCCGGGACGGGTACCTACGAGCAGTACTTC | CASSLHVSGTGTYEQYF
TRBJ2-7 | many | NA | TRBV20-1 | TGCAGTGCCCAGTTCGGGGGCCCTACCTCGCCCGAGCAGTACTTC | CSAQFGGPTSPEQYF
TRBJ1-1 | once | NA | TRBV6-1 | TGTGCCAGCAGTCGATTTGGGAGCGGGGGAGATACTGAAGCTTTCTTT | CASSRFGSGGDTEAFF
TRBJ2-7 | many | NA | TRBV7-9 | TGTGCCAGCAGCTTTGGGCAGGGGAACGTCGAGCAGTACTTC | CASSFGQGNVEQYF
TRBJ1-5 | NA | TRBD1 | TRBV6-2/TRBV6-3 | TGTGCCAGCAGCCCCGGGACAGGGTATTTCATCGGTCAGCCCCAGCATTTT | CASSPGTGYFIGQPQHF
TRBJ1-5 | NA | TRBD1 | TRBV27 | TGTGCCAGCAGTTTATACCCGGGACAGCAGCCCCAGCATTTT | CASSLYPGQQPQHF
TRBJ2-7 | NA | NA | TRBV6-1 | TGTGCCTCGAGGTGGGGTCCCAACGAGCAGTACTTC | CASRWGPNEQYF
TRBJ2-2 | few | NA | TRBV6-5 | TGTGCCAGCAGTTACACTCAAAACACCGGGGAGCTGTTTTTT | CASSYTQNTGELFF
TRBJ1-1 | few | NA | TRBV12-3/TRBV12-4 | TGTGCCAGCAGCACACACGGGGGGGACACTGAAGCTTTCTTT | CASSTHGGDTEAFF
TRBJ1-5 | many | TRBD1 | TRBV7-9 | TGTGCCAGCAGCTTAGGGCCCGGGACAGGGGATCAGCCCCAGCATTTT | CASSLGPGTGDQPQHF
TRBJ2-5 | NA | TRBD2 | TRBV11-2 | TGTGCCAGCAGCCCGGGGACTAGCGGGGGGTACCTCGAGACCCAGTACTTC | CASSPGTSGGYLETQYF
TRBJ2-2 | NA | TRBD2 | TRBV12-3/TRBV12-4 | TGTGCCAGCACTTTACGATTCCGGCTAGCGGGGGGGCGCACCGGGGAGCTGTTTTTT | CASTLRFRLAGGRTGELFF
TRBJ1-5 | many | NA | TRBV20-1 | TGCAGTGCTAGAGATGAGGGAGGGGTCAGTCTAGTTAATCAGCCCCAGCATTTT | CSARDEGGVSLVNQPQHF
TRBJ2-2 | many | NA | TRBV29-1 | TGCAGCGTTGAAGAGGGTAACAGCCACACCGGGGAGCTGTTTTTT | CSVEEGNSHTGELFF
TRBJ1-1 | NA | NA | TRBV12-3/TRBV12-4 | TGTGCCAGCAGTTGGGCTTCTTTGAACACTGAAGCTTTCTTT | CASSWASLNTEAFF